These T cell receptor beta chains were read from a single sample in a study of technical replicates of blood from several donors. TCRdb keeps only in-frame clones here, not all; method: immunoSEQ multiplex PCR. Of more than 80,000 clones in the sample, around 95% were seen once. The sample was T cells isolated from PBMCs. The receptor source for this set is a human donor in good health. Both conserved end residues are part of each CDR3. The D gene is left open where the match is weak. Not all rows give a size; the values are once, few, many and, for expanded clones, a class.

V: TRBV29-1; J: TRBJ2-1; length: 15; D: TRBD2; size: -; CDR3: CSVADGTSGSNEQFF; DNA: TGCAGCGTTGCCGACGGGACTAGCGGGAGCAATGAGCAGTTCTTC
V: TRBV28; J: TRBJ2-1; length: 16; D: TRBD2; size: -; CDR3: CASSFRTSGFLNEQFF; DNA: TGTGCCAGCAGTTTCCGGACTAGCGGGTTCCTTAATGAGCAGTTCTTC
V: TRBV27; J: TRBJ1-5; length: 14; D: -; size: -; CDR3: CASSSRGNNQPQHF; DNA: TGTGCCAGCAGTTCCCGGGGGAACAATCAGCCCCAGCATTTT
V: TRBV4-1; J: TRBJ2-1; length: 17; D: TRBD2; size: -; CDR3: CASSQDGLAGGDNEQFF; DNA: TGCGCCAGCAGCCAAGACGGGCTAGCGGGGGGTGACAATGAGCAGTTCTTC
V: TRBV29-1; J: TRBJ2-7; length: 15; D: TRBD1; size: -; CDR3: CSVEYVDRGTYEQYF; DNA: TGCAGCGTTGAATATGTAGACAGGGGTACCTACGAGCAGTACTTC
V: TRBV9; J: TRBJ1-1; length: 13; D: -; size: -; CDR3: CASSAGANTEAFF; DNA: TGTGCCAGCAGCGCGGGAGCTAACACTGAAGCTTTCTTT
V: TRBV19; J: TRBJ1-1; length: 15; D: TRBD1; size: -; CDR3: CASSLQTGFNSEAFF; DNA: TGTGCCAGTAGTCTACAGACAGGGTTCAATTCGGAAGCTTTCTTT
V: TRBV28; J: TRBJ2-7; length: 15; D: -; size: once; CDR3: CASSFMTRVLVEQYF; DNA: TGTGCCAGCAGTTTTATGACTAGAGTGTTGGTCGAGCAGTACTTC
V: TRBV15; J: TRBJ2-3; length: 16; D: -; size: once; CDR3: CATSRDPRTRTDTQYF; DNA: TGTGCCACCAGCAGAGATCCGCGGACTCGCACAGATACGCAGTATTTT
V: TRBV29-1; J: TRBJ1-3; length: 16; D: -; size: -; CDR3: CGEGFLVYLSGNTIYF; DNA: TGCGGGGAGGGATTCTTGGTTTACCTCTCTGGAAACACCATATATTTT
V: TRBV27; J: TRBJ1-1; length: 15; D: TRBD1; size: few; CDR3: CASSANRYRDSEAFF; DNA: TGTGCCAGCAGCGCCAACCGATACAGGGACAGTGAAGCTTTCTTT
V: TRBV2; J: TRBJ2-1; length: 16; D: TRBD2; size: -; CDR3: CASSGLAGVDDNEQFF; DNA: TGTGCCAGCAGTGGGTTAGCGGGGGTAGATGACAATGAGCAGTTCTTC
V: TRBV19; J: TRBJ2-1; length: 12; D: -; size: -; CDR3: CASLGGGNEQFF; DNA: TGTGCCAGTCTTGGTGGGGGGAATGAGCAGTTCTTC
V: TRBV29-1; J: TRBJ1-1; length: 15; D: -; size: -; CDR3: CSAEKQGMGDTEAFF; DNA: TGCAGCGCCGAAAAACAAGGGATGGGAGACACTGAAGCTTTCTTT
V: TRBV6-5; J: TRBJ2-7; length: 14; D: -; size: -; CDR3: CASSYGQGSYEQYF; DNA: TGTGCCAGCAGTTACGGGCAGGGCTCCTACGAGCAGTACTTC
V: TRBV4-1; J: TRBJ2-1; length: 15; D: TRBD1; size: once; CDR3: CASSHSGQGRNEQFF; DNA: TGCGCCAGCAGCCACTCGGGACAGGGACGCAATGAGCAGTTCTTC
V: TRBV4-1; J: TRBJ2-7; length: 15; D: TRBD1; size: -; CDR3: CASSHATGGHYEQYF; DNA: TGCGCCAGCAGCCACGCCACAGGGGGGCATTACGAGCAGTACTTC
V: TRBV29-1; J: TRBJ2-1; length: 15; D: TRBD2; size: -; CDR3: CSVADGTSGYNEQFF; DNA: TGCAGCGTTGCGGACGGGACTAGCGGTTACAATGAGCAGTTCTTC
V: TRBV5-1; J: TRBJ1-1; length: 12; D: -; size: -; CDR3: CASSFYSGEAFF; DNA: TGCGCCAGCAGCTTTTATTCTGGCGAAGCTTTCTTT
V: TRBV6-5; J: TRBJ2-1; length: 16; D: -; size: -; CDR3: CASSYSTGGFNNEQFF; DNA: TGTGCCAGCAGTTACTCGACGGGGGGCTTTAACAATGAGCAGTTCTTC
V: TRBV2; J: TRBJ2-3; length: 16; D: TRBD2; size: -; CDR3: CASSSGLATFTDTQYF; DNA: TGTGCCAGCAGTTCGGGACTAGCGACTTTCACAGATACGCAGTATTTT
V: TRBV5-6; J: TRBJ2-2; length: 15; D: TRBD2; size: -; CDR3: CASSLAGEDTGELFF; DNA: TGTGCCAGCAGTCTAGCGGGAGAGGACACCGGGGAGCTGTTTTTT
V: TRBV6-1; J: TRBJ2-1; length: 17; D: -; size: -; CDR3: CASSEFLAQARFNEQFF; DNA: TGTGCCAGCAGTGAATTTTTAGCGCAGGCACGCTTCAATGAGCAGTTCTTC
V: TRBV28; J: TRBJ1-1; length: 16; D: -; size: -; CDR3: CASSLFGGQQNTEAFF; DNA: TGTGCCAGCAGTTTATTTGGAGGACAGCAGAACACTGAAGCTTTCTTT